Each of the 3 T cell receptor beta chains below was sequenced from the same sample in a study of T cells in Graves' hyperthyroidism and ophthalmopathy. RNA transcripts were the template for amplifying TCR beta CDR3 regions. A first-round RT-PCR of the TCR CDR3 used the HTBI primer set. Using its own MiXCR run on the multiplex PCR reads, TCRdb lists one record per CDR3 protein. The table has over 450,000 distinct CDR3 sequences, around 15% seen once; the top ten hold around 17%. Source material: blood. All receptors come from a woman between 18 and 29 years old with Graves' hyperthyroidism.

The sample holds many counts of this clonotype. The rearrangement uses TRBV9 and TRBJ2-3; D may be TRBD2 (6 bases). The V end was cut by 6 bases, the J end by 0 bases, with 11 bases between. The germline gives CDR1 SGDLS, CDR2 YYNGEE. The CDR3 spans 14 residues. The DNA for the CDR3 is TGTGCCAGCACGAGCGGGCCTAGCACAGATACGCAGTATTTT. Its translation: CASTSGPSTDTQYF.

This clonotype was detected many times. The J gene is TRBJ2-5, the V gene TRBV12-3 or TRBV12-4; D uncertain. V was shortened by 6 bases and J by 4 bases, with 12 bases between the two germline ends. The length of the CDR3 is 13 residues. The CDR3 protein is CASRPGRGETQYF. The CDR3 DNA reads as TGTGCCAGCAGGCCGGGCCGAGGAGAGACCCAGTACTTC.

This sequence joins TRBV6-5 and TRBJ2-7; 12 bases map to TRBD2. Trimming removed 0 bases from V and 4 bases from J; junction bases left unmatched: 4. Germline loops: CDR1 MNHEY, CDR2 SVGAGI. The CDR3 has 16 residues. The chain's CDR3 is CASSYSGLAGRYEQYF. CDR3 DNA sequence: TGTGCCAGCAGTTACTCGGGACTAGCGGGCCGATACGAGCAGTACTTC.